The 22 T cell receptor beta chains below all came from one sample that was sequenced in a study of identical twins. Each CDR3 protein gets one entry after TCRdb re-called the 5' RACE reads with MiXCR. The repertoire holds about 810,000 distinct CDR3 sequences, with roughly an eighth as singletons. This sample was also put to use in a study of yellow fever vaccine responses in identical twins.

The sample was PBMCs. Every receptor here comes from a woman aged 18-29 years in good health.

The chain joins TRBV6-2 or TRBV6-3 to TRBJ2-5; D unclear. This CDR3 spans 14 amino acids. V was trimmed by 7 bases and J by 4 bases, leaving 16 bases between them. Per germline, CDR1 MNHEY and CDR2 SVGEGT. The CDR3 here is CASTPLSFGETQYF. The CDR3 DNA is TGTGCCAGCACTCCTCTGAGCTTTGGAGAGACCCAGTACTTC.

In its sample, this clonotype was seen many times. V is TRBV5-1 and J is TRBJ2-3; 11 bases fit TRBD1. With 4 bases clipped from V and 4 bases from J, the junction kept 17 bases outside the gene matches. CDR1 and CDR2 from the germline V gene are SGHRS and YFSETQ. The CDR3 is 19 residues long. The CDR3 sequence is CASSPDRGRLAGISDTQYF. Here the CDR3 DNA reads TGCGCCAGCAGCCCGGACAGGGGGCGCCTAGCGGGAATTTCAGATACGCAGTATTTT.

This clonotype was observed many times. The J gene is TRBJ1-5, the V gene TRBV27; TRBD1 matches 7 bases. The CDR3 has 13 residues. Germline CDR1 reads MNHEY; CDR2 reads SMNVEV (reference sequence). The J segment lost 6 bases and the V segment lost 6 bases, leaving 5 bases of the junction unmatched. CDR3 amino acids: CASRKTGSQPQHF. CDR3 DNA: TGTGCCAGCAGAAAGACAGGGAGTCAGCCCCAGCATTTT.

This clonotype was counted at least ten times. The V gene is TRBV29-1, the J gene TRBJ2-1, with 15 bases lining up with TRBD2. Germline CDR1 SQVTM, CDR2 ANQGSEA. The CDR3 contains 15 residues. V dropped 4 bases and J dropped 7; count of bases not matched to a gene: 5. The CDR3 DNA reads TGCAGCGTTGCTGGACTAGCGGGAGGGCCTAATGAGCAGTTCTTC. It yields the protein CSVAGLAGGPNEQFF.

This clonotype appeared a few times. The V call is TRBV12-3 or TRBV12-4, the J call TRBJ2-1; 10 nucleotides align to TRBD2. CDR3 size: 16 residues. V trimming: 6 bases; J trimming: 6 bases; junction bases outside the gene matches: 11. The CDR3 DNA reads TGTGCCAGCAGGCAAGCGGGAGGGATTAGGTCCAATGAGCAGTTCTTC. This codes for CASRQAGGIRSNEQFF.

The gene calls are TRBV4-1 and TRBJ2-3, with 9 bases fitting TRBD2. The germline V gene has CDR1 MGHRA and CDR2 YSYEKL. After removal of 1 base from V and 5 bases from J, the junction contained 7 bases not matched to a gene. This CDR3 region has 16 residues. The CDR3 region has the DNA TGCGCCAGCAGCCAAGGTTTAGCGGGGGCGGGAGATACGCAGTATTTT. It is translated as CASSQGLAGAGDTQYF.

This clonotype appeared many times. The rearrangement joins TRBV29-1 to TRBJ2-6; D not certain. The CDR3 sequence is 14 residues long. V lost 6 bases and J 0 bases, leaving 9 bases between the germline ends. Germline lookup yields CDR1 SQVTM and CDR2 ANQGSEA. The CDR3 sequence is CSVADNSGANVLTF. The CDR3 DNA sequence: TGCAGCGTCGCCGACAACTCTGGGGCCAACGTCCTGACTTTC.

In this sample, this clonotype turned up a few times. The V and J genes are TRBV7-8 and TRBJ2-2; 9 positions match TRBD2. CDR3 length: 16 amino acids. J gave up 3 bases and V 1 base, and 3 bases lay outside the gene matches. CDR1 and CDR2 from the germline V gene are SGHVS and FQNEAQ. The CDR3 reads CASSLEVAGDTGELFF. Written as DNA, the CDR3 is TGTGCCAGCAGCTTAGAAGTAGCGGGAGACACCGGGGAGCTGTTTTTT.

This clonotype was seen more than once but under ten times. V is TRBV18 and J is TRBJ2-7; D remains ambiguous. Looked up from germline, CDR1 is KGHSH and CDR2 is LQKENI. CDR3 length equals 12 residues. V was shortened by 6 bases and J by 3 bases, with 9 bases between the two germline ends. This CDR3 is CASSRPFYEQYV. The CDR3 DNA is TGTGCCAGCTCCCGCCCATTCTACGAGCAGTACGTC.

This clonotype has a count of ten or more. The chain is built from TRBV7-9 and TRBJ1-1; 12 nucleotides agree with TRBD1. With 3 bases clipped from V and 3 bases from J, the junction kept 5 bases outside the gene matches. The CDR3 extends over 16 amino acids. Germline values: CDR1 SEHNR, CDR2 FQNEAQ (reference sequence). The CDR3 DNA reads TGTGCCAGCAGCTTGGGACAGGGGGCACGGTACACTGAAGCTTTCTTT. Translated: CASSLGQGARYTEAFF.

This clonotype was seen at least ten times. J is TRBJ1-2 and V is TRBV4-1, with 9 bases that match TRBD1. Trimming at V came to 5 bases and at J to 4 bases, leaving 17 bases not matched to a gene. CDR1 MGHRA and CDR2 YSYEKL come from the germline V gene. The CDR3 contains 18 residues. CDR3 sequence reads: CASSERRDRVSFGYGYTF. The DNA for the CDR3 is TGCGCCAGCAGCGAACGACGGGACAGGGTTTCTTTCGGCTATGGCTACACCTTC.

The J gene is TRBJ1-1, the V gene TRBV11-3, with a tentative D call TRBD1 (6 bases). The V and J ends lost 3 bases and 5 bases respectively, with 19 bases between them. Germline V CDR1 and CDR2: SGHNT, YENEEA. CDR3 length equals 16 residues. The CDR3 DNA sequence: TGTGCCAGCAGCTTTATGGGGGGCATAAGGGGGACTGAAGCTTTCTTT. Its protein product is CASSFMGGIRGTEAFF.

This chain connects TRBV5-1 to TRBJ2-1, with TRBD1 matching over 7 bases. The CDR3 totals 16 residues. CDR1 and CDR2 (germline): SGHRS, YFSETQ. V trimming: 5 bases; J trimming: 2 bases; junction bases outside the gene matches: 10. The DNA of the CDR3 is TGCGCCAGCAGAAACTACCGGGACAGCCCCTACAATGAGCAGTTCTTC. The encoded protein is CASRNYRDSPYNEQFF.

The chain employs TRBV10-3 and TRBJ2-5, with 8 bases aligning to TRBD1. Trimming cost V 4 bases and J 0 bases; bases outside gene matches: 7. From germline, CDR1 is ENHRY and CDR2 SYGVKD. The CDR3 loop spans 16 amino acids. The CDR3 is CAISGGQGMYQETQYF. The CDR3 nucleotides read TGTGCCATCAGTGGAGGACAGGGAATGTACCAAGAGACCCAGTACTTC.

This clonotype was seen repeatedly, ten times or more. In DNA form, the CDR3 reads TGTGCCAGCAGTTTTGAGCGGGGGGGGACAGATACGCAGTATTTT. Translated, it gives CASSFERGGTDTQYF. This rearrangement joins TRBV12-3 or TRBV12-4 to TRBJ2-3; TRBD2 agrees at 10 bases. CDR3 length: 15 amino acids. The ends lost 3 bases at V and 3 bases at J; junction bases unmatched: 3.

The chain recombines TRBV6-1 with TRBJ2-5, with TRBD2 identical over 8 bases. Germline lookup yields CDR1 MNHNS and CDR2 SASEGT. Trimming at V came to 0 bases and at J to 8 bases, leaving 14 bases not matched to a gene. This CDR3 is 17 amino acids long. The CDR3 loop is CASSEARPRGGSTTQYF. CDR3 nucleotide sequence: TGTGCCAGCAGTGAAGCTAGGCCCCGGGGGGGGTCCACAACCCAGTACTTC.

This chain joins TRBV3-1 and TRBJ2-7, with D possibly matching TRBD1 (5 bases). Germline lookup yields CDR1 LGHDT and CDR2 YNNKEL (reference sequence). The CDR3 is 16 residues long. V lost 0 bases and J lost 7, with 19 bases in between. This CDR3 is CASSQDSGIGVREQYF. The CDR3 nucleotides read TGTGCCAGCAGCCAAGATTCAGGGATCGGCGTTCGGGAGCAGTACTTC.

There are many counts of this clonotype. The chain links TRBV20-1 to TRBJ1-1; tentative D call: TRBD1 (5 bases). V lost 6 bases to trimming and J lost 4 bases, with 21 bases between them. Germline loops: CDR1 DFQATT, CDR2 SNEGSKA (reference sequence). The CDR3 is 15 residues long. CDR3 bases: TGCAGTGCCCCTCCTGGGGCAGGGCGAGGCACTGAAGCTTTCTTT. Translation: CSAPPGAGRGTEAFF.

This clonotype was found a few times. The V and J genes are TRBV9 and TRBJ2-3; D possibly corresponds to TRBD2 (7 bases). The germline CDR1 and CDR2 sequences are SGDLS and YYNGEE. The CDR3 spans 16 residues. Trimming removed 4 bases at V and 9 bases at J, with 24 bases between. CDR3 region: CASSFLGRGLADTQYF. CDR3 in DNA: TGTGCCAGCAGCTTCCTGGGGCGGGGGCTGGCCGACACGCAGTATTTT.

This clonotype was seen many times. This chain uses TRBV7-9 with TRBJ1-2; D ambiguous. CDR3 length: 13 residues. Trimming removed 7 bases at V and 5 bases at J, with 14 bases between. Looked up from germline, CDR1 is SEHNR and CDR2 is FQNEAQ (reference sequence). CDR3 DNA: TGTGCCAGCATGGGGAGGGATAGTTATGGCTACACCTTC. It is translated as CASMGRDSYGYTF. The full variable domain, rest sourced from reference TRBV7-9 and TRBJ1-2, is DTGVSQNPRHKITKRGQNVTFRCDPISEHNRLYWYRQTLGQGPEFLTYFQNEAQLEKSRLLSDRFSAERPKGSFSTLEIQRTEQGDSAMYLCASMGRDSYGYTFGSGTRLTVV.

This clonotype came up a few times. The chain recombines TRBV20-1 with TRBJ2-1; 10 bases match TRBD2. Germline V gene lookup returns CDR1 DFQATT and CDR2 SNEGSKA (reference sequence). J gave up 4 bases and V 6 bases, and 6 bases lay outside the gene matches. This CDR3 has 14 residues. CDR3 nucleotide sequence: TGCAGTGCCCTAGCGGGAGTCCCATACAATGAGCAGTTCTTC. Translating gives CSALAGVPYNEQFF.

The sample holds a few counts of this clonotype. This chain uses TRBV11-2 with TRBJ2-3, with 10 bases fitting TRBD2. The CDR3 length is 16 residues. V gave up 6 bases and J gave up 0 bases; unmatched junction bases: 6. The V gene's germline CDR1 is SGHAT and CDR2 FQNNGV. The CDR3 spells CASRGGLAVSTDTQYF. CDR3 coding DNA: TGTGCCAGCAGGGGAGGACTAGCGGTTAGCACAGATACGCAGTATTTT.